One T cell receptor beta chain is described in this entry. Sequenced by immunoSEQ multiplex PCR; TCRdb stores in-frame clones only, minus some. The data contain 180,000 or so clones, more than 75% of them seen just once; the ten biggest clones take up roughly 25%. The data stem from a study of T cell responses to AZD1222 COVID-19 vaccine. The V gene end was trimmed by 6 bases and the J gene end by 2 bases; junction bases not matched to a gene: 5. The CDR3 extends over 14 amino acids. Germline V gives CDR1 SGHTA, CDR2 FQGTGA. This material consisted of peripheral blood, taken 28 days after the second AZD1222 dose. This TCR came from an adult who received the AZD1222 COVID-19 vaccine. The chain is built from TRBV7-3 and TRBJ2-3, with TRBD1 matching over 7 bases. For the CDR3, the DNA is TGTGCCAGCAGTGGGACAGCCTCCACAGATACGCAGTATTTT. This gives the protein CASSGTASTDTQYF.